The rows below give T cell receptor beta chains drawn from one sample of a study of shared clonotypes between healthy human individuals. The data were produced by immunoSEQ multiplex PCR, yet TCRdb's version contains in-frame clones alone and is incomplete. The table records about 2.1 million clones, approximately 92% of them present only once. The sequenced material came from naive CD8+ T cells from PBMCs. All receptors derive from a man between 18 and 29 years old in good health. Some clones in this sample may be carry-over from other donors' samples. Each CDR3 is given with its conserved first and last residue. The D gene is left open where the match is weak. The size of a clone is reported for some rows only, either as once, few or many, or as a class for expanded clones.

>TRBV28|TRBJ2-7|NA|NA
TGTGCCAGCAGCAGGGTATTCTACGAGCAGTACTTC
CASSRVFYEQYF
>TRBV6-4|TRBJ2-3|NA|TRBD2
TGTGCCAGCAGTGAGGGGACTAGCGGCACAGATACGCAGTATTTT
CASSEGTSGTDTQYF
>TRBV28|TRBJ2-7|once|TRBD2
TGTGCCAGCAGTTTTACTAGCGTCTCCTACGAGCAGTACTTC
CASSFTSVSYEQYF
>TRBV4-1|TRBJ1-2|few|TRBD1
TGCGCCAGCAGCCCGGGACAGGGGGCACATGGCTACACCTTC
CASSPGQGAHGYTF
>TRBV27|TRBJ2-1|NA|NA
TGTGCCAGCAGTCCCCCCGACTACAATGAGCAGTTCTTC
CASSPPDYNEQFF
>TRBV28|TRBJ2-1|NA|NA
TGTGCCAGCAGCAGCCTCGGGGCTTACAATGAGCAGTTCTTC
CASSSLGAYNEQFF
>TRBV19|TRBJ1-4|NA|TRBD1
TGTGCCAGTGGGGGGAGCGACAGGGCACCTAATGAAAAACTGTTTTTT
CASGGSDRAPNEKLFF
>TRBV27|TRBJ2-5|NA|NA
TGTGCCAGCAGTTCCTTCAAGCTCCGAGAGACCCAGTACTTC
CASSSFKLRETQYF
>TRBV29-1|TRBJ2-1|NA|NA
TGCAGCGTTACGTACAATGAGCAGTTCTTC
CSVTYNEQFF
>TRBV13|TRBJ1-2|NA|NA
TGTGCCGCCGCCGGCGATGCCAGCAGCCTAAGCGTTACCCACGAACGATCCTTCTATGGCTACACCTTC
CAAAGDASSLSVTHERSFYGYTF
>TRBV29-1|TRBJ2-1|NA|NA
TGCAGCGTTGATATCGGTTGGGGGAGTGAGCAGTTCTTC
CSVDIGWGSEQFF
>TRBV6-1|TRBJ1-1|NA|TRBD1
TGTGCCAGCAGCCTATGGACAGGGAACACTGAAGCTTTCTTT
CASSLWTGNTEAFF
>TRBV5-6|TRBJ1-3|NA|NA
TGTGCCAGCAGCTTCGTTAACTCTGGAAACACCATATATTTT
CASSFVNSGNTIYF
>TRBV5-1|TRBJ2-1|once|TRBD1
TGCGCCAGCAGCTTGGCCCCGCCCCGGGACAGGCGCTCCTACAATGAGCAGTTCTTC
CASSLAPPRDRRSYNEQFF
>TRBV7-9|TRBJ2-7|once|NA
TGTGCCAGCAGCTTGCCGACCGAACGTTTCACCTACGAGCAGTACTTC
CASSLPTERFTYEQYF
>TRBV7-9|TRBJ2-2|NA|TRBD1
TGTGCCAGCAGCTTAGCTACAGGGGGCAGAGGGGAGCTGTTTTTT
CASSLATGGRGELFF
>TRBV6-1|TRBJ2-7|NA|NA
TGTGCCAGCTTGAGTTACGAGCAGTACTTC
CASLSYEQYF
>TRBV7-8|TRBJ1-2|NA|NA
TGTGCCAGCAGCTTATATGGCCTCGTGGGTGACTATGGCTACACCTTC
CASSLYGLVGDYGYTF
>TRBV30|TRBJ2-7|NA|NA
TGTGCCTGGAGCGAGGGGACCTACGAGCAGTACTTC
CAWSEGTYEQYF
>TRBV15|TRBJ1-1|NA|NA
TGTGCCACCAGCAGAGATGGTCAGGGGCAGCCTACTGAAGCTTTCTTT
CATSRDGQGQPTEAFF